Below are 23 T cell receptor beta chains sequenced from a single sample in a study of T-cell reconstitution after alpha-beta-depleted transplantation in children. It was with unique molecular identifiers that the TCRbeta library was prepared. Using its own MiXCR run on the PCR reads, TCRdb lists one record per CDR3 protein. The table includes around 80,000 distinct CDR3 sequences, 18% detected once. Sequences were derived from PBMCs, mostly from graft donor cells, sampled 360 days after TCRalphabeta/CD19-depleted stem cell transplant. These receptors came from a male patient under 10 years old who had a stem cell transplant for acute lymphoblastic leukemia, so the T cells may come from the graft donor.

The CDR3 sequence: CATSEGTPNTEAFF. CDR3 bases: TGTGCCACCAGTGAGGGGACACCCAACACTGAAGCTTTCTTT. The chain is built from TRBV24-1 and TRBJ1-1; D is perhaps TRBD1 (6 bases). Germline CDR1 KGHDR, CDR2 SFDVKD. The V end was cut by 4 bases, the J end by 2 bases, with 10 bases between. The CDR3 is 14 residues long.

J is TRBJ2-3 and V is TRBV12-3 or TRBV12-4; 7 bases align to TRBD2. The CDR3 length is 15 residues. The junction had 7 bases not matched to a gene; V was cut back by 5 bases and J by 2 bases. CDR3 region: CASSMREQYTDTQYF. The CDR3 nucleotides are TGTGCCAGCAGTATGCGGGAGCAATACACAGATACGCAGTATTTT.

The table lists this clonotype with a few counts. The chain has TRBV3-1 and TRBJ2-7; TRBD1 matches at 8 bases. CDR3 length equals 13 residues. Trimming at V came to 1 base and at J to 11 bases, leaving 7 bases not matched to a gene. Per the germline V gene, CDR1 is LGHDT and CDR2 is YNNKEL (reference sequence). Written as DNA, the CDR3 is TGTGCCAGCAGCCAAGCAGGGGGCGCGAGGAAGTACTTC. It specifies CASSQAGGARKYF.

The rearrangement links TRBV6-2 or TRBV6-3 to TRBJ1-2, with a possible D match to TRBD1 (5 bases). The CDR3 length is 17 residues. The germline V and J ends were trimmed by 2 bases and 0 bases, with 16 bases remaining between them. Germline V CDR1 and CDR2: MNHEY, SVGEGT. CDR3 residues: CASSYPKPGNPNYGYTF. The CDR3 DNA reads TGTGCCAGCAGTTACCCCAAACCAGGGAACCCTAACTATGGCTACACCTTC.

The chain combines TRBV4-1 with TRBJ1-1; D call uncertain. Germline V CDR1 and CDR2: MGHRA, YSYEKL. The CDR3 spans 17 residues. The ends were cut back, 1 base at V and 4 bases at J, with 19 bases in the middle. The CDR3 reads CASSQVNQHVRATEAFF. The CDR3 DNA reads TGCGCCAGCAGCCAAGTCAACCAACACGTACGGGCCACTGAAGCTTTCTTT.

The J gene is TRBJ2-2, the V gene TRBV6-5; tentative D call: TRBD2 (5 bases). The CDR3 runs to 19 residues. Trimming stripped 0 bases from V and 0 bases from J, with 17 bases between. CDR1 and CDR2 (germline): MNHEY, SVGAGI. CDR3 nucleotides: TGTGCCAGCAGTTACTCGAGGAGTGGGAGCCAACCGAACACCGGGGAGCTGTTTTTT. This codes for CASSYSRSGSQPNTGELFF.

The chain joins TRBV28 to TRBJ2-7, with D uncertain. The V end lost 3 bases, the J end lost 6 bases, and 9 bases lay between the germline ends. This CDR3 is built from 12 residues. Germline-derived CDR1 and CDR2 are MDHEN and SYDVKM. The CDR3 region is CASSFLGGEQYF. The CDR3, as DNA: TGTGCCAGCAGTTTTTTGGGTGGCGAGCAGTACTTC.

V and J are TRBV6-6 and TRBJ1-5; unclear D gene. Germline CDR1 is MNHNY and CDR2 is SVGAGI (reference sequence). The CDR3 consists of 12 residues. V was trimmed by 2 bases and J by 4 bases, leaving 3 bases between them. The CDR3, as DNA: TGTGCCAGCAGTTACAGGAATCAGCCCCAGCATTTT. As protein: CASSYRNQPQHF.

The chain uses TRBV11-2 and TRBJ2-1, with 10 bases lining up with TRBD2. Germline V gives CDR1 SGHAT, CDR2 FQNNGV. This CDR3 spans 15 amino acids. The trim removed 4 bases at V and 5 bases at J, leaving 5 bases unmatched. This chain's CDR3 is CASSSRTSGNNEQFF. The CDR3 bases are TGTGCCAGCAGCTCCCGGACTAGCGGAAACAATGAGCAGTTCTTC.

The V call is TRBV21-1, the J call TRBJ2-3; the table's D gene call, TRBD2, was not cross checked with the DNA. TRBV21-1 is labeled a pseudogene. CDR3 length: 18 amino acids. The DNA for the CDR3 is TGTGCCAGCAGCGACCCCCGGAGACTAGCGGGGGACACAGATACGCAGTATTTT. This codes for CASSDPRRLAGDTDTQYF.

This chain uses TRBV12-3 or TRBV12-4 with TRBJ2-7, with 7 bases identical to TRBD2. V trimming: 3 bases; J trimming: 2 bases; junction bases outside the gene matches: 4. This CDR3 region has 14 residues. The CDR3 DNA sequence: TGTGCCAGCAGTTTGAGCGGGGTTACCTACGAGCAGTACTTC. It translates to CASSLSGVTYEQYF.

This clonotype was found a few times. V gene TRBV24-1 combines with J gene TRBJ2-1; 12 nucleotides match TRBD2. Trimming removed 9 bases from V and 4 bases from J; junction bases left unmatched: 15. The CDR3 has 18 amino acids. Per the germline V gene, CDR1 is KGHDR and CDR2 is SFDVKD. The CDR3 is CATASGGTSGYPYNEQFF. The CDR3 bases are TGTGCCACCGCTTCGGGGGGGACTAGCGGGTACCCTTACAATGAGCAGTTCTTC.

The table lists this clonotype with a few counts. V gene TRBV10-2 combines with J gene TRBJ2-1; D remains ambiguous. Per the germline V gene, CDR1 is WSHSY and CDR2 is SAAADI. The CDR3 length is 11 residues. V lost 3 bases to trimming and J lost 9 bases, with 6 bases between them. The CDR3 DNA follows: TGCGCCAGCAGTGAAAGGTTTGAGCAGTTCTTC. Translation gives CASSERFEQFF.

The table lists this clonotype with many counts. In DNA form, the CDR3 reads TGTGCCAGCAGTTTTTCGGGTAGCACAGATACGCAGTATTTT. Encoded protein: CASSFSGSTDTQYF. The chain couples TRBV12-3 or TRBV12-4 to TRBJ2-3, with D unresolved. The V gene lost 3 bases and the J gene lost 0 bases, with 7 bases spanning the gap. The CDR3 runs to 14 residues.

Comment on this clonotype: Mismatch with germline at one junction end may stem from a read error. The chain carries TRBV3-1 and TRBJ2-7; 7 nucleotides line up with TRBD1. Germline lookup yields CDR1 LGHDT and CDR2 YNNKEL (reference sequence). This CDR3 contains 14 residues. The CDR3 reads CASSHGTRTGRANF. The CDR3 nucleotides read TGTGCCAGCAGCCACGGAACTCGGACAGGCCGAGCGAACTTC.

The rearrangement uses TRBV5-1 and TRBJ2-1; D is unresolved. The germline V and J ends were trimmed by 0 bases and 1 base, with 8 bases remaining between them. Per the germline V gene, CDR1 is SGHRS and CDR2 is YFSETQ. The CDR3 sequence is 15 residues long. CDR3: CASSLGPYSYNEQFF. The CDR3 DNA is TGCGCCAGCAGCTTGGGACCTTATTCCTACAATGAGCAGTTCTTC.

This clonotype was counted a few times. The rearrangement links TRBV5-1 to TRBJ2-3; 14 nucleotides align to TRBD2. Looked up from germline, CDR1 is SGHRS and CDR2 is YFSETQ. The CDR3 extends over 17 amino acids. Unmatched junction bases numbered 6, after V lost 4 bases and J lost 2 bases. The CDR3 DNA is TGCGCCAGCAGCCCTAGGACTAGCGGGGGGATCACAGATACGCAGTATTTT. Translated: CASSPRTSGGITDTQYF.

The gene calls are TRBV5-1 and TRBJ2-7; D possibly corresponds to TRBD1 (6 bases). CDR1 and CDR2 (germline): SGHRS, YFSETQ. The germline V and J ends were trimmed by 2 bases and 1 base, with 13 bases remaining between them. CDR3 length: 15 residues. CDR3 sequence reads: CASSLVPGQSYEQYF. The CDR3 coding sequence is TGCGCCAGCAGCTTAGTACCGGGACAATCCTACGAGCAGTACTTC.

This rearrangement joins TRBV5-1 to TRBJ2-7, with 7 bases aligning to TRBD1. The germline CDR1 and CDR2 sequences are SGHRS and YFSETQ. J was trimmed by 4 bases and V by 5 bases; bases with no gene match: 3. The CDR3 covers 12 residues. CDR3 nucleotides: TGCGCCAGCAGGTCAGGGGGATACGAGCAGTACTTC. It codes for CASRSGGYEQYF.

The chain joins TRBV19 to TRBJ2-7, with D uncertain. Per the germline V gene, CDR1 is LNHDA and CDR2 is SQIVND (reference sequence). The CDR3 consists of 14 residues. V lost 6 bases and J 2 bases, leaving 14 bases between the germline ends. The CDR3: CASRYTERAYEQYF. Written as DNA, the CDR3 is TGTGCCAGTAGATATACGGAACGGGCCTACGAGCAGTACTTC.

This clonotype was counted a few times. V is TRBV9 and J is TRBJ2-2; 9 bases are a match to TRBD2. This CDR3 comprises 20 residues. The germline V gene has CDR1 SGDLS and CDR2 YYNGEE. V was clipped by 0 bases and J by 0 bases; unmatched bases: 12. CDR3 sequence: CASSVVGAGGTFANTGELFF. Here the CDR3 DNA reads TGTGCCAGCAGCGTAGTCGGAGCGGGAGGCACCTTCGCGAACACCGGGGAGCTGTTTTTT. Full variable domain (outside the CDR3, taken from reference TRBV9 and TRBJ2-2): DSGVTQTPKHLITATGQRVTLRCSPRSGDLSVYWYQQSLDQGLQFLIQYYNGEERAKGNILERFSAQQFPDLHSELNLSSLELGDSALYFCASSVVGAGGTFANTGELFFGEGSRLTVL.

The chain carries TRBV5-1 and TRBJ2-7; 7 positions agree with TRBD1. The length of the CDR3 is 14 residues. Germline V lookup: CDR1 SGHRS, CDR2 YFSETQ. Trimming at V came to 6 bases and at J to 2 bases, leaving 8 bases not matched to a gene. The CDR3 DNA sequence: TGCGCCAGCACAACCTCAGGGGGTACCTACGAGCAGTACTTC. It codes for CASTTSGGTYEQYF. The complete variable domain, with remaining parts taken from reference TRBV5-1 and TRBJ2-7, reads KAGVTQTPRYLIKTRGQQVTLSCSPISGHRSVSWYQQTPGQGLQFLFEYFSETQRNKGNFPGRFSGRQFSNSRSEMNVSTLELGDSALYLCASTTSGGTYEQYFGPGTRLTVT.

This clonotype was found a few times. The chain has TRBV6-5 and TRBJ2-2; 7 nucleotides line up with TRBD1. The CDR3 runs to 16 residues. The ends lost 0 bases at V and 1 base at J; junction bases unmatched: 2. Germline-derived CDR1 and CDR2 are MNHEY and SVGAGI. The CDR3 loop is CASSYSNRGNTGELFF. As DNA, the CDR3 is TGTGCCAGCAGTTACTCGAACAGGGGGAACACCGGGGAGCTGTTTTTT.